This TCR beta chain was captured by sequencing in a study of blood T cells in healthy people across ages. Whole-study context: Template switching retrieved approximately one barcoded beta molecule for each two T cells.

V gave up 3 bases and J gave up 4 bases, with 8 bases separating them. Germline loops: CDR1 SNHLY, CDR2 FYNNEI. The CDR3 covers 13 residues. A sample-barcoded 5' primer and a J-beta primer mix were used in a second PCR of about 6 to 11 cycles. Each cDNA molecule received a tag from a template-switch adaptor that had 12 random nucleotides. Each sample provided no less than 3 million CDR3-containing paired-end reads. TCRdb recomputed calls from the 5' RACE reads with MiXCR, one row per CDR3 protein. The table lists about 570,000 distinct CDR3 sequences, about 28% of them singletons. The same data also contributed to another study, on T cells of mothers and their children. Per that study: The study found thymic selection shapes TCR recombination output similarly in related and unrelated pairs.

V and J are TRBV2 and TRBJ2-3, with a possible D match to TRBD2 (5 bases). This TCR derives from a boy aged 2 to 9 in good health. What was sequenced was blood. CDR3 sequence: CASSEDWSDTQYF. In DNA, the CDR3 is TGTGCCAGCAGTGAGGACTGGTCAGATACGCAGTATTTT.